Given below is one T cell receptor (beta chain) in context. The source of the sample is a study of blood T cell repertoires in COVID-19. Study as a whole: Italy, Spain and the United States were the sources of the convalescent and acute COVID-19 samples. T cells, B-cell-depleted T cells, or PBMCs supplied cDNA or gDNA.

Here immunoSEQ multiplex PCR was the method, and the copy in TCRdb shows in-frame clones only, minus some. The sample records about 180,000 clones, approximately 78% being singletons. Sequencing was performed on peripheral blood. The clonotype was recovered from a woman of 80 years or more with COVID-19, enrolled during active disease.

CDR3 coding DNA: TGTGCCAGTAGTATACGGGGCGGGAGTCTAGATACGCAGTATTTT. Translation: CASSIRGGSLDTQYF. V gene TRBV19 combines with J gene TRBJ2-3; 7 bases are shared with TRBD2. Germline V lookup: CDR1 LNHDA, CDR2 SQIVND (reference sequence). This CDR3 has 15 amino acids. Trimming took 2 bases from V and 5 from J; bases not matched to a gene: 7.